The next 31 T cell receptor beta chains were all read from a single sample in a study of cytomegalovirus exposure and HLA in healthy donors. The PCR used 60 Vbeta and 13 Jbeta primers. Sequenced by immunoSEQ multiplex PCR; TCRdb stores in-frame clones only, minus some. Altogether under 200,000 clones are present, about four fifths being singletons, with the ten largest covering about 7.9%. The sequencing sample was made of PBMCs. The receptor source for this set is a male donor in good health and CMV-seropositive.

The chain combines TRBV7-3 with TRBJ2-3; 7 bases are a match to TRBD1. V shed 6 bases, J shed 5 bases, and the junction held 5 bases outside the gene matches. CDR3 size: 13 residues. Germline V gene data show CDR1 as SGHTA and CDR2 as FQGTGA. CDR3 in amino acids: CASSEGAGDTQYF. CDR3 nucleotide sequence: TGTGCCAGCAGTGAGGGGGCAGGAGATACGCAGTATTTT.

The chain employs TRBV11-2 and TRBJ1-2; D ambiguous. CDR1 is SGHAT, CDR2 FQNNGV, per germline. Between the trimmed V and J ends, which lost 5 bases and 4 bases, there was a span of 17 bases. The CDR3 runs 15 residues. The CDR3, as DNA: TGTGCCAGCAGCCTTCACACCACAGTTGGCTATGGCTACACCTTC. It specifies CASSLHTTVGYGYTF.

CDR3 bases: TGTGCCAGCAGCTTACGGGGGGACGAGCAGTACTTC. Translated, it gives CASSLRGDEQYF. V usage is TRBV5-4 and J usage is TRBJ2-7; 7 nucleotides line up with TRBD2. The CDR3 extends over 12 amino acids. The V segment lost 2 bases and the J segment 5 bases; nucleotides outside the gene matches: 1. Germline CDR1 is SGHNT and CDR2 is YYREEE (reference sequence).

The chain recombines TRBV10-2 with TRBJ2-3; 8 bases align to TRBD1. The CDR3 runs to 13 residues. In germline, CDR1 is WSHSY, CDR2 SAAADI. V lost 6 bases to trimming and J lost 1 base; unmatched junction nucleotides: 0. The CDR3 region has the DNA TGCGCCAGCAGACAGGGGGGCACAGATACGCAGTATTTT. This sequence encodes CASRQGGTDTQYF.

The chain carries TRBV5-1 and TRBJ2-7; perhaps TRBD1 as D (5 bases). The CDR3 length is 13 residues. V was pared by 4 bases and J by 7 bases, with 15 bases between. CDR1 SGHRS and CDR2 YFSETQ come from the germline V gene. DNA for the CDR3: TGCGCCAGCAGCCTCGGGCTAAAGGGGGAGCAGTACTTC. Its protein is CASSLGLKGEQYF.

V is TRBV5-6 and J is TRBJ1-1; TRBD1 is a possible D gene (5 bases). V gave up 0 bases and J gave up 1 base, with 16 bases separating them. Germline CDR1 is SGHDT and CDR2 is YYEEEE. The CDR3 totals 17 residues. CDR3 nucleotides: TGTGCCAGCAGCTTGGCCGGGGGGAGGGGTTGGAACACTGAAGCTTTCTTT. It encodes CASSLAGGRGWNTEAFF.

The V gene is TRBV5-1, the J gene TRBJ2-3, with 9 positions matching TRBD1. This CDR3 is 16 amino acids long. The junction had 6 bases not matched to a gene; V was cut back by 0 bases and J by 4 bases. Looked up from germline, CDR1 is SGHRS and CDR2 is YFSETQ. Written as DNA, the CDR3 is TGCGCCAGCAGCTTGGCCGGGACAGGGAGGCCAGATACGCAGTATTTT. Translated: CASSLAGTGRPDTQYF.

The chain uses TRBV5-4 and TRBJ1-2; D gene unclear. The CDR3 is made up of 16 amino acids. V was trimmed by 4 bases and J by 0 bases, leaving 16 bases between them. CDR1 and CDR2 (germline): SGHNT, YYREEE (reference sequence). This CDR3 reads CASSTTGSEPNYGYTF. The CDR3 DNA follows: TGTGCCAGCAGCACCACCGGGTCGGAGCCTAACTATGGCTACACCTTC.

This sequence joins TRBV5-1 and TRBJ1-1; D possibly corresponds to TRBD1 (5 bases). Germline-derived CDR1 and CDR2 are SGHRS and YFSETQ. Trimming removed 3 bases from V and 4 bases from J, with 16 bases in between. The CDR3 consists of 15 residues. The chain's CDR3 is CASSYTGGSGTEAFF. The CDR3 region has the DNA TGCGCCAGCAGCTACACGGGGGGGTCGGGCACTGAAGCTTTCTTT.

The rearrangement links TRBV9 to TRBJ2-5; 8 bases match TRBD1. This CDR3 comprises 16 residues. V trimming: 3 bases; J trimming: 5 bases; junction bases outside the gene matches: 12. Germline CDR1 and CDR2: SGDLS and YYNGEE. In DNA form, the CDR3 reads TGTGCCAGCAGCGGCTCGACAGGGGAGTTTTCGGAGACCCAGTACTTC. Its protein is CASSGSTGEFSETQYF.

The chain couples TRBV15 to TRBJ1-2, with TRBD1 matching over 7 bases. CDR1 and CDR2 (germline): LNHNV, YYDKDF (reference sequence). The CDR3 covers 15 residues. V gave up 1 base and J gave up 5 bases; unmatched junction bases: 7. The CDR3: CATSRAGDRVYGYTF. For the CDR3, the DNA is TGTGCCACCAGCAGAGCCGGGGACAGAGTTTATGGCTACACCTTC.

The chain employs TRBV4-1 and TRBJ1-2, with a weak D call TRBD1 (5 bases). The germline V gene has CDR1 MGHRA and CDR2 YSYEKL. Trimming shortened V by 2 bases and J by 1 base, and 14 bases separated the two germline ends. The CDR3 runs 16 residues. The CDR3 nucleotides are TGCGCCAGCAGCCAACGAGGAGGGGATTATAACTATGGCTACACCTTC. Translation gives CASSQRGGDYNYGYTF.

The rearrangement uses TRBV20-1 and TRBJ2-1, with a tentative D call TRBD2 (5 bases). Trimming cost V 6 bases and J 6 bases, with 9 bases left between them. This CDR3 region has 11 residues. The V gene's germline CDR1 is DFQATT and CDR2 SNEGSKA (reference sequence). This chain's CDR3 is CSARGSNEQFF. For the CDR3, the DNA is TGCAGTGCCCGAGGGAGCAATGAGCAGTTCTTC.

The rearrangement joins TRBV6-5 to TRBJ2-3, with D possibly TRBD2 on 5 matching bases. The germline gives CDR1 MNHEY, CDR2 SVGAGI. Trimming pared 8 bases from V and 4 bases from J, leaving 13 bases between. The CDR3 sequence is 13 residues long. DNA of the CDR3: TGTGCCAGCCACGCTCCCGGGGCAGATACGCAGTATTTT. Translating gives CASHAPGADTQYF.

This clone has just a few counts. The CDR3 DNA follows: TGCGCCAGCAGCCCGACAGGGGCTCAGCCCCAGCATTTT. This codes for CASSPTGAQPQHF. The chain has TRBV5-1 and TRBJ1-5; 8 bases are a match to TRBD1. Germline CDR1 SGHRS, CDR2 YFSETQ. The length of the CDR3 is 13 residues. V was pared by 4 bases and J by 6 bases, with 3 bases of the junction left unmatched.

This chain uses TRBV29-1 with TRBJ2-3; TRBD1 aligns across 9 bases. J gave up 1 base and V 3 bases, and 2 bases lay outside the gene matches. The CDR3 sequence is 14 residues long. Germline V lookup: CDR1 SQVTM, CDR2 ANQGSEA. The DNA of the CDR3 is TGCAGCGTTGACCGGGACAGGGGCACAGATACGCAGTATTTT. It specifies CSVDRDRGTDTQYF.

The CDR3 DNA sequence: TGTGCCAGCAGCTTGGTGGGACTAGGAGCAGATACGCAGTATTTT. Protein product: CASSLVGLGADTQYF. This chain joins TRBV5-6 and TRBJ2-3; 8 bases are a match to TRBD2. Germline lookup yields CDR1 SGHDT and CDR2 YYEEEE. Trimming at V came to 0 bases and at J to 4 bases, leaving 4 bases not matched to a gene. This CDR3 region has 15 residues.

Regarding this clone: The same CDR3 arises from other DNA sequences in this sample as well. This chain connects TRBV7-9 to TRBJ2-7; 9 bases align to TRBD1. Germline V gene sequence: CDR1 SEHNR, CDR2 FQNEAQ (reference sequence). The CDR3 length is 14 residues. Trimming took 6 bases from V and 4 from J; bases not matched to a gene: 7. CDR3 region: CASSSGTGPYEQYF. In nucleotides, the CDR3 is TGTGCCAGCAGTTCCGGGACAGGGCCTTACGAGCAGTACTTC.

This clone showed up just a few times. The gene calls are TRBV7-9 and TRBJ1-2; D is perhaps TRBD1 (6 bases). The CDR3 contains 13 residues. V dropped 1 base and J dropped 6 bases, with 9 bases sitting between them. Germline V gene lookup returns CDR1 SEHNR and CDR2 FQNEAQ (reference sequence). The CDR3 spells CASSLDRVDGYTF. The CDR3 nucleotides read TGTGCCAGCAGCTTAGACAGGGTTGATGGCTACACCTTC.

The count of this clone is one. The V gene is TRBV9, the J gene TRBJ2-5, with D possibly being TRBD2 (6 bases). This CDR3 is built from 14 residues. Trimming shortened V by 3 bases and J by 4 bases, and 13 bases separated the two germline ends. The germline V gene has CDR1 SGDLS and CDR2 YYNGEE. The CDR3 loop is CASSGGVWGETQYF. The DNA of the CDR3 is TGTGCCAGCAGCGGCGGGGTGTGGGGAGAGACCCAGTACTTC.

As regards this clone: Within the sample, other DNA sequences also encode this same CDR3. V usage is TRBV9 and J usage is TRBJ2-1, with D perhaps matching TRBD2 (6 bases). The V and J ends lost 0 bases and 4 bases respectively, with 11 bases between them. The CDR3 sequence is 15 residues long. CDR1 is SGDLS and CDR2 is YYNGEE in the germline V gene. The CDR3 DNA sequence: TGTGCCAGCAGCGTAGCGGGGGACGAGTACAATGAGCAGTTCTTC. It translates to CASSVAGDEYNEQFF.

The V and J genes are TRBV2 and TRBJ1-1, with 10 bases identical to TRBD1. From germline, CDR1 is SNHLY and CDR2 FYNNEI. The length of the CDR3 is 14 residues. The J segment lost 1 base and the V segment lost 8 bases, leaving 4 bases of the junction unmatched. The CDR3 loop reads CASGDRGENTEAFF. The CDR3 DNA sequence: TGTGCCAGCGGGGACAGGGGTGAGAACACTGAAGCTTTCTTT. Using reference TRBV2 and TRBJ1-1 for the parts outside the CDR3, the full variable domain is EPEVTQTPSHQVTQMGQEVILRCVPISNHLYFYWYRQILGQKVEFLVSFYNNEISEKSEIFDDQFSVERPDGSNFTLKIRSTKLEDSAMYFCASGDRGENTEAFFGQGTRLTVV.

The CDR3 DNA reads as TGTGCCAGCTATCGGGGGGGCCAAAATGAGCAGTTCTTC. Protein: CASYRGGQNEQFF. V and J are TRBV7-9 and TRBJ2-1; 8 bases agree with TRBD2. This CDR3 contains 13 residues. The germline gives CDR1 SEHNR, CDR2 FQNEAQ (reference sequence). V lost 8 bases, J lost 7 bases, and 7 bases stayed unmatched.

The genes are TRBV7-8 and TRBJ2-3; 11 bases map to TRBD2. The germline V gene encodes CDR1 SGHVS and CDR2 FQNEAQ. This CDR3 is built from 15 residues. V gave up 5 bases and J gave up 4 bases; unmatched junction bases: 5. The CDR3 region is CASSPTSGGADTQYF. The CDR3 DNA sequence: TGTGCCAGCAGCCCCACTAGCGGGGGCGCAGATACGCAGTATTTT.

The chain recombines TRBV9 with TRBJ1-6; 9 bases are shared with TRBD1. V lost 3 bases, J lost 9 bases, and 7 bases stayed unmatched. The CDR3 spans 15 residues. The germline V gene encodes CDR1 SGDLS and CDR2 YYNGEE. The CDR3 DNA reads as TGTGCCAGCAGCGCCCGGACAGGGGTGGTTTCACCCCTCCACTTT. Translated: CASSARTGVVSPLHF.

V and J are TRBV27 and TRBJ1-1; no clear D. Germline CDR1 MNHEY, CDR2 SMNVEV (reference sequence). V was clipped by 10 bases and J by 0 bases, with 18 bases between them. This CDR3 has 15 residues. CDR3 protein: CATLKPRGVNTEAFF. The CDR3 DNA reads as TGTGCCACCCTTAAACCACGCGGGGTGAACACTGAAGCTTTCTTT.

The gene calls are TRBV11-1 and TRBJ2-2; perhaps TRBD2 as D (6 bases). The CDR3 extends over 15 amino acids. Trimming left V 5 bases short and J 5 bases short, with 15 bases between. CDR1 is SGHAT, CDR2 FQDESV, per germline (reference sequence). CDR3 bases: TGTGCCAGCAGCCCTAAGCAGGCGGGGACCGGGGAGCTGTTTTTT. It translates to CASSPKQAGTGELFF.

The rearrangement uses TRBV7-8 and TRBJ2-2; tentatively, D is TRBD2 (5 bases). The CDR3 has 14 amino acids. Germline V gene sequence: CDR1 SGHVS, CDR2 FQNEAQ. Trimming took off 1 base at V and 5 bases at J, with 8 bases between the two ends. The chain's CDR3 is CASSLGRLTGELFF. The CDR3 region has the DNA TGTGCCAGCAGCTTAGGGAGGTTGACCGGGGAGCTGTTTTTT.

V usage is TRBV7-2 and J usage is TRBJ2-5, with 8 nucleotides matching TRBD2. This CDR3 contains 15 residues. Unmatched junction bases numbered 8, after V lost 6 bases and J lost 2 bases. Germline V gene data show CDR1 as SGHTA and CDR2 as FQGNSA. The CDR3 DNA sequence: TGTGCCAGCAGTCCGGGACTAGGGCGACAAGAGACCCAGTACTTC. As protein: CASSPGLGRQETQYF.

CDR3 in amino acids: CAWSRKRNSGNTIYF. The CDR3 DNA reads as TGTGCCTGGAGTCGGAAGCGAAACTCTGGAAACACCATATATTTT. The rearrangement links TRBV30 to TRBJ1-3; D is unresolved. Germline values: CDR1 GTSNPN, CDR2 SVGIG (reference sequence). CDR3 length: 15 amino acids. V lost 2 bases to trimming and J lost 0 bases, with 11 bases between them.

The V gene is TRBV7-3, the J gene TRBJ2-1; TRBD2 matches 7 bases. The CDR3 has 15 amino acids. V was pared by 0 bases and J by 8 bases, with 7 bases of the junction left unmatched. Germline-derived CDR1 and CDR2 are SGHTA and FQGTGA. In nucleotides, the CDR3 is TGTGCCAGCAGCTTAACCGGGCTAGCGGCCGATGAGCAGTTCTTC. Protein sequence: CASSLTGLAADEQFF.